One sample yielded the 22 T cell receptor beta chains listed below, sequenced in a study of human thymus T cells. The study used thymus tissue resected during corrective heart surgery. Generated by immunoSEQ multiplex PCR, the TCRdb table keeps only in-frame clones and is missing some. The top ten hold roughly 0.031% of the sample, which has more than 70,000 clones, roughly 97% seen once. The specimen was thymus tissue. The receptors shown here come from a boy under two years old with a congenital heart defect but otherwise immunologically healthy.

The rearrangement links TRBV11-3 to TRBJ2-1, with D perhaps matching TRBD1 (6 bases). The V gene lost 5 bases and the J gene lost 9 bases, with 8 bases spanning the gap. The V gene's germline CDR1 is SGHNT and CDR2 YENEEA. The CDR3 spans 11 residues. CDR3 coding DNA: TGTGCCAGCAGCGGGGGCCGTGAGCAGTTCTTC. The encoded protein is CASSGGREQFF. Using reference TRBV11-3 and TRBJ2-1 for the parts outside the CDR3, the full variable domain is EAGVVQSPRYKIIEKKQPVAFWCNPISGHNTLYWYLQNLGQGPELLIRYENEEAVDDSQLPKDRFSAERLKGVDSTLKIQPAELGDSAVYLCASSGGREQFFGPGTRLTVL.

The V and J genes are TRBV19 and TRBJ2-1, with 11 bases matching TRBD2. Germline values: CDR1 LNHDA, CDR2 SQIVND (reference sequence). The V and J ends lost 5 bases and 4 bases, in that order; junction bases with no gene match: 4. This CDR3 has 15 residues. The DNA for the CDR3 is TGTGCCAGTAGTCCCGGGACTAGCGGATACAATGAGCAGTTCTTC. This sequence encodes CASSPGTSGYNEQFF. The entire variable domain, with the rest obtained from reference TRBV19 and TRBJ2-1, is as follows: DGGITQSPKYLFRKEGQNVTLSCEQNLNHDAMYWYRQDPGQGLRLIYYSQIVNDFQKGDIAEGYSVSREKKESFPLTVTSAQKNPTAFYLCASSPGTSGYNEQFFGPGTRLTVL.

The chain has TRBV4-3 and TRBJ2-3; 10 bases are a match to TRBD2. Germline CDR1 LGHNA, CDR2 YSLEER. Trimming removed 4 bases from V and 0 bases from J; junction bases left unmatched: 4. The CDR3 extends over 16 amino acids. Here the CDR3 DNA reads TGCGCCAGCAGCCGGACTAGCGGAGCTAGCACAGATACGCAGTATTTT. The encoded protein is CASSRTSGASTDTQYF.

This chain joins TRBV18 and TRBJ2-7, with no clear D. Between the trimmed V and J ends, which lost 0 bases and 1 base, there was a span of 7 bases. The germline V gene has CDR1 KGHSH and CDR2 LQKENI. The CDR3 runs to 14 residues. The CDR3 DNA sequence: TGTGCCAGCTCACCACCGGCCGAGTCCTACGAGCAGTACTTC. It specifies CASSPPAESYEQYF.

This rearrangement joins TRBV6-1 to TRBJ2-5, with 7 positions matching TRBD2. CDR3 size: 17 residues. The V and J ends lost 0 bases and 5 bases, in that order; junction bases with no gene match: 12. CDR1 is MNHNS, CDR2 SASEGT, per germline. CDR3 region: CASSEAGGREAQETQYF. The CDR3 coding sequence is TGTGCCAGCAGTGAAGCGGGTGGGAGGGAGGCGCAGGAGACCCAGTACTTC.

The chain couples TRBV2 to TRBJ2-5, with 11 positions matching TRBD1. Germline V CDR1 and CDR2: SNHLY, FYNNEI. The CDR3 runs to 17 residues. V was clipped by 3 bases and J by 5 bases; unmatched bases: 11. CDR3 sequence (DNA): TGTGCCAGCAGTGACATCGGGAGGACAGGGGGCGCGGAGACCCAGTACTTC. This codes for CASSDIGRTGGAETQYF.

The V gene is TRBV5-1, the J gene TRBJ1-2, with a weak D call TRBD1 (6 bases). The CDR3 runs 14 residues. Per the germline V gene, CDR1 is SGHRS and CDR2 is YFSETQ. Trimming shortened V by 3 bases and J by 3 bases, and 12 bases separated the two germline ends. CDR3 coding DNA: TGCGCCAGCAGCTACCACAGGGCCGACTATGGCTACACCTTC. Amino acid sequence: CASSYHRADYGYTF.

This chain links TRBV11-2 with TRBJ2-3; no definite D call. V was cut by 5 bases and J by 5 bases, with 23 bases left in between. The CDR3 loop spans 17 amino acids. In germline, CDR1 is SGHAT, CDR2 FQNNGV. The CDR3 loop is CASSTPAPDSDKDTQYF. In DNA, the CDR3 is TGTGCCAGCAGCACCCCGGCGCCGGATTCCGATAAAGATACGCAGTATTTT.

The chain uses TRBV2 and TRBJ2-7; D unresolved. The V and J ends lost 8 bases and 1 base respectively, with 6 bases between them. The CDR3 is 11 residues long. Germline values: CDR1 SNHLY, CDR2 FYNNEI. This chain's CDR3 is CASCRSYEQYF. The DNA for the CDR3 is TGTGCCAGCTGCCGGTCCTACGAGCAGTACTTC. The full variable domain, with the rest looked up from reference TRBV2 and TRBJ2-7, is EPEVTQTPSHQVTQMGQEVILRCVPISNHLYFYWYRQILGQKVEFLVSFYNNEISEKSEIFDDQFSVERPDGSNFTLKIRSTKLEDSAMYFCASCRSYEQYFGPGTRLTVT.

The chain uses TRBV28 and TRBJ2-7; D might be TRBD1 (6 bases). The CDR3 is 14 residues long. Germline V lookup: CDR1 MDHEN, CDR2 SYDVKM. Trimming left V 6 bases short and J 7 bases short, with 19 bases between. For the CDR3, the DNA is TGTGCCAGCAGGGTATCCGGGACATCGTGGGAGCAGTACTTC. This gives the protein CASRVSGTSWEQYF.

The DNA of the CDR3 is TGCAGCGTTTCATTAGCGCAAGTCCTCTACGAGCAGTACTTC. It codes for CSVSLAQVLYEQYF. This chain joins TRBV29-1 and TRBJ2-7; weak D call: TRBD2 (5 bases). Deletions cut 5 bases from V and 3 bases from J, with 17 bases between. Germline CDR1 reads SQVTM; CDR2 reads ANQGSEA. This CDR3 has 14 residues.

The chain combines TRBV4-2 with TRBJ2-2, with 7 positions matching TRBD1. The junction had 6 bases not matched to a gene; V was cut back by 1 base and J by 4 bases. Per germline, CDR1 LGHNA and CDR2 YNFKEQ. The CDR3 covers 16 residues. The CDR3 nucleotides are TGTGCCAGCAGCCAAGTTCGAGGGGGCGGCACCGGGGAGCTGTTTTTT. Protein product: CASSQVRGGGTGELFF.

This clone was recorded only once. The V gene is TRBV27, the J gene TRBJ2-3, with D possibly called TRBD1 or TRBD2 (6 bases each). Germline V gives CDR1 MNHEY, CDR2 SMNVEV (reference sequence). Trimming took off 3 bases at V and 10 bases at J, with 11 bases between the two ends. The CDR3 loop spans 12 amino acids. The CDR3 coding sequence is TGTGCCAGCAGTTTCACAGGGAGGTCGCAGTATTTT. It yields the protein CASSFTGRSQYF.

This CDR3 is CASSPLVARGCEKLFF. CDR3 coding DNA: TGTGCCAGCAGCCCATTAGTAGCCAGGGGCTGCGAAAAACTGTTTTTT. This sequence joins TRBV28 and TRBJ1-4, with TRBD1 as a possible D gene (6 bases). CDR3 length equals 16 residues. Germline CDR1 is MDHEN and CDR2 is SYDVKM. With 6 bases removed from V and 8 bases from J, the gap between germline ends came to 22 bases.

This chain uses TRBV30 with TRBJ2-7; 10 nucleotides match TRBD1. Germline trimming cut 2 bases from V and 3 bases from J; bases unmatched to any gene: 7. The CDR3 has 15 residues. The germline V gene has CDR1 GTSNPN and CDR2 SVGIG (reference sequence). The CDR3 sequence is CAWSLPGTGDYEQYF. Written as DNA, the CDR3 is TGTGCCTGGAGTCTTCCCGGGACAGGGGACTACGAGCAGTACTTC.

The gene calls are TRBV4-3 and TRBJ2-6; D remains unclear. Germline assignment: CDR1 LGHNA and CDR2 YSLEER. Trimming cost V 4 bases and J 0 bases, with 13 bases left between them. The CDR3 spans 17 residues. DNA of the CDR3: TGCGCCAGCAGCCCCTCCGCTCACCGCTCTGGGGCCAACGTCCTGACTTTC. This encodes CASSPSAHRSGANVLTF.

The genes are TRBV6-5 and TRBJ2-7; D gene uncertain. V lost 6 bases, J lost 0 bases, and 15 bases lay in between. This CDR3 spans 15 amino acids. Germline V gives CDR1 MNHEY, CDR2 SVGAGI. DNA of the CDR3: TGTGCCAGCAGCCTCGTTAGTGGTTACTCCTACGAGCAGTACTTC. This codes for CASSLVSGYSYEQYF.

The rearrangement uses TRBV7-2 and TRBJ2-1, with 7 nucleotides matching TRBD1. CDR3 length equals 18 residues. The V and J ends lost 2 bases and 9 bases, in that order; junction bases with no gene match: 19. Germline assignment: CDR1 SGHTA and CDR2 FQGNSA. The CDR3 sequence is CASSLNDLGQVRDSEQFF. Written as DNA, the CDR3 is TGTGCCAGCAGCTTAAATGACCTCGGACAGGTTCGGGACAGTGAGCAGTTCTTC.

CDR3 DNA sequence: TGCGCCAGCAGCCAAGAAAGGGGAGAGTGGTATGGCTACACCTTC. Residues: CASSQERGEWYGYTF. V is TRBV4-3 and J is TRBJ1-2; perhaps TRBD1 as D (5 bases). CDR1 is LGHNA and CDR2 is YSLEER in the germline V gene. Trimming stripped 0 bases from V and 5 bases from J, with 13 bases between. The CDR3 runs to 15 residues.

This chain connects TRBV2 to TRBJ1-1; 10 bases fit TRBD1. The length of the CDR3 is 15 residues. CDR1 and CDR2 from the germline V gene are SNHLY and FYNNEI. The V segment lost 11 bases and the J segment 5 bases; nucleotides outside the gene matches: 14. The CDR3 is CAGGRDRGQRTEAFF. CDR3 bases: TGTGCCGGAGGTAGGGACAGGGGCCAACGAACTGAAGCTTTCTTT. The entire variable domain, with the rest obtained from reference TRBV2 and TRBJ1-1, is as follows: EPEVTQTPSHQVTQMGQEVILRCVPISNHLYFYWYRQILGQKVEFLVSFYNNEISEKSEIFDDQFSVERPDGSNFTLKIRSTKLEDSAMYFCAGGRDRGQRTEAFFGQGTRLTVV.

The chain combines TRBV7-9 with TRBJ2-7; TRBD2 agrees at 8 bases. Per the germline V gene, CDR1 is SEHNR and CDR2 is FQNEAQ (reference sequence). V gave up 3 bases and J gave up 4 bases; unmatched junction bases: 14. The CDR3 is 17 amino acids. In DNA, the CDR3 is TGTGCCAGCAGCTTGCATACTACTAGCGGCTCGCATTACGAGCAGTACTTC. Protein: CASSLHTTSGSHYEQYF. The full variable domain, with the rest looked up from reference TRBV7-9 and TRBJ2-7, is DTGVSQNPRHKITKRGQNVTFRCDPISEHNRLYWYRQTLGQGPEFLTYFQNEAQLEKSRLLSDRFSAERPKGSFSTLEIQRTEQGDSAMYLCASSLHTTSGSHYEQYFGPGTRLTVT.

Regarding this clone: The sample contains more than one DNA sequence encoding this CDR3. CDR3 nucleotides: TGTGCCAGCAGCCGTCTGTGGGGGGCCCTCGGCTACACCTTC. It yields the protein CASSRLWGALGYTF. The chain couples TRBV11-2 to TRBJ1-2; perhaps TRBD1 as D (6 bases). This CDR3 is built from 14 residues. The ends were cut back, 5 bases at V and 8 bases at J, with 18 bases in the middle. Germline V gene data show CDR1 as SGHAT and CDR2 as FQNNGV. Complete variable domain (other parts from reference TRBV11-2 and TRBJ1-2): EAGVAQSPRYKIIEKRQSVAFWCNPISGHATLYWYQQILGQGPKLLIQFQNNGVVDDSQLPKDRFSAERLKGVDSTLKIQPAKLEDSAVYLCASSRLWGALGYTFGSGTRLTVV.